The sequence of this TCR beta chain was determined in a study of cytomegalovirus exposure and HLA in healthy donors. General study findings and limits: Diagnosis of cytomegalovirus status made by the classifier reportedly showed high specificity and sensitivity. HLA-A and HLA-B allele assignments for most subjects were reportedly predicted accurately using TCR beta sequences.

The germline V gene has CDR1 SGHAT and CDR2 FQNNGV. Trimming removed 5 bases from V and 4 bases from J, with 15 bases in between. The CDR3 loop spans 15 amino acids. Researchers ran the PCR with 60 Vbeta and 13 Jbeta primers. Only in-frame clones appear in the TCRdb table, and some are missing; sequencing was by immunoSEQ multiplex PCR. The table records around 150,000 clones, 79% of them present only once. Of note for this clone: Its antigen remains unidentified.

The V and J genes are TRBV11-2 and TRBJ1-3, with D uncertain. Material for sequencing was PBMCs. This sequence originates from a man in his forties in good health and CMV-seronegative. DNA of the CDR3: TGTGCCAGCAGCGCAATTCGGGCGGGCGGAAACACCATATATTTT. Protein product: CASSAIRAGGNTIYF.